This is a list of T cell receptor beta chains from one sample in a study of T cells after yellow fever vaccination. TCRdb reanalysed the 5' RACE reads using MiXCR and keeps one entry per CDR3 protein. The sample records hundreds of thousands of distinct CDR3 sequences, around 10% being singletons. Sequencing was performed on PBMCs, taken on the day of the first yellow fever vaccination. Every receptor here comes from a man younger than 35 who received the YFV17D yellow fever vaccine. The CDR3 runs from the conserved cysteine through the conserved F or W. D genes are given only for firm matches. The size of a clone is reported for some rows only, either as once, few or many, or as a class for expanded clones.

v_gene: TRBV12-3/TRBV12-4
len: 16
d_gene: TRBD2
j_gene: TRBJ2-3
abundance: once
CDR3aa: CASIKGVGGSTDTQYF
CDR3nt: TGTGCCAGCATCAAAGGGGTCGGGGGGAGCACAGATACGCAGTATTTT

v_gene: TRBV4-1
len: 15
d_gene: .
j_gene: TRBJ2-7
abundance: .
CDR3aa: CASSERTAKLYEQYF
CDR3nt: TGCGCCAGCAGCGAACGGACGGCGAAACTCTACGAGCAGTACTTC

v_gene: TRBV21-1
len: 19
d_gene: .
j_gene: TRBJ2-2
abundance: .
CDR3aa: CASSKTNGAGVRNTGELFF
CDR3nt: TGTGCCAGCAGCAAAACCAATGGGGCAGGGGTACGGAACACCGGGGAGCTGTTTTTT

v_gene: TRBV7-9
len: 14
d_gene: TRBD1
j_gene: TRBJ2-5
abundance: .
CDR3aa: CASSLRQGDLTQYF
CDR3nt: TGTGCCAGCAGCTTAAGGCAGGGGGACCTGACCCAGTACTTC

v_gene: TRBV5-1
len: 16
d_gene: TRBD1
j_gene: TRBJ1-6
abundance: .
CDR3aa: CASSLQGSSYNSPLHF
CDR3nt: TGCGCCAGCAGCTTACAGGGGAGCTCCTATAATTCACCCCTCCACTTT

v_gene: TRBV19
len: 14
d_gene: .
j_gene: TRBJ1-1
abundance: few
CDR3aa: CASSIPTTNTEAFF
CDR3nt: TGTGCCAGTAGTATCCCGACGACAAACACTGAAGCTTTCTTT

v_gene: TRBV27
len: 13
d_gene: .
j_gene: TRBJ1-1
abundance: few
CDR3aa: CASAQGPNTEAFF
CDR3nt: TGTGCCAGCGCACAGGGCCCGAACACTGAAGCTTTCTTT

v_gene: TRBV15
len: 12
d_gene: .
j_gene: TRBJ1-1
abundance: .
CDR3aa: CATSRQDTEAFF
CDR3nt: TGTGCCACCAGCAGACAGGACACTGAAGCTTTCTTT

v_gene: TRBV3-1
len: 11
d_gene: .
j_gene: TRBJ1-3
abundance: .
CDR3aa: CASGTGNTIYF
CDR3nt: TGTGCCAGCGGGACAGGAAACACCATATATTTT

v_gene: TRBV7-9
len: 17
d_gene: TRBD1
j_gene: TRBJ2-5
abundance: few
CDR3aa: CASSRNRGSRVSETQYF
CDR3nt: TGTGCCAGCAGCCGAAACAGGGGTTCGCGAGTTTCAGAGACCCAGTACTTC

v_gene: TRBV30
len: 15
d_gene: TRBD1
j_gene: TRBJ2-1
abundance: few
CDR3aa: CAWRRLSGGLGEQFF
CDR3nt: TGTGCCTGGAGACGGCTGTCAGGGGGCTTGGGTGAGCAGTTCTTC

v_gene: TRBV25-1
len: 16
d_gene: .
j_gene: TRBJ2-2
abundance: .
CDR3aa: CASSDRRGPNTGELFF
CDR3nt: TGTGCCAGCAGTGATAGGCGGGGGCCGAACACCGGGGAGCTGTTTTTT

v_gene: TRBV10-3
len: 16
d_gene: TRBD1
j_gene: TRBJ1-2
abundance: .
CDR3aa: CAISEQRQGGHYGYTF
CDR3nt: TGTGCCATCAGTGAGCAAAGACAGGGGGGTCATTATGGCTACACCTTC

v_gene: TRBV10-3
len: 14
d_gene: TRBD1
j_gene: TRBJ2-7
abundance: many
CDR3aa: CAISPGQGGYEQYF
CDR3nt: TGTGCCATCAGCCCGGGACAGGGCGGCTACGAGCAGTACTTC

v_gene: TRBV4-3
len: 13
d_gene: .
j_gene: TRBJ2-2
abundance: .
CDR3aa: CASSWMNTGELFF
CDR3nt: TGCGCCAGCAGCTGGATGAACACCGGGGAGCTGTTTTTT

v_gene: TRBV11-2
len: 18
d_gene: TRBD2
j_gene: TRBJ2-3
abundance: .
CDR3aa: CASSPGTSGETSTDTQYF
CDR3nt: TGTGCCAGCAGCCCTGGGACTAGCGGGGAGACTAGCACAGATACGCAGTATTTT

v_gene: TRBV5-6
len: 16
d_gene: .
j_gene: TRBJ2-7
abundance: few
CDR3aa: CASSLLPSSTSYEQYF
CDR3nt: TGTGCCAGCAGCTTGCTACCGTCCTCCACCTCCTACGAGCAGTACTTC

v_gene: TRBV14
len: 18
d_gene: .
j_gene: TRBJ2-1
abundance: few
CDR3aa: CASSQYVGGEAGRNEQFF
CDR3nt: TGTGCCAGCAGCCAATATGTAGGTGGGGAGGCCGGGCGGAATGAGCAGTTCTTC

v_gene: TRBV7-2
len: 14
d_gene: TRBD1
j_gene: TRBJ1-2
abundance: few
CDR3aa: CASRQGQANYGYTF
CDR3nt: TGTGCCAGCAGGCAGGGACAGGCGAACTATGGCTACACCTTC

v_gene: TRBV4-2
len: 14
d_gene: TRBD2
j_gene: TRBJ2-1
abundance: .
CDR3aa: CASSLSGGDNEQFF
CDR3nt: TGTGCCAGCAGCCTATCCGGGGGGGACAATGAGCAGTTCTTC

v_gene: TRBV6-1
len: 14
d_gene: .
j_gene: TRBJ2-7
abundance: few
CDR3aa: CASRKQGGKHEQYF
CDR3nt: TGTGCCAGCAGGAAACAGGGAGGAAAGCACGAGCAGTACTTC

v_gene: TRBV9
len: 14
d_gene: .
j_gene: TRBJ2-3
abundance: few
CDR3aa: CASSRDNIVDTQYF
CDR3nt: TGTGCCAGCAGCCGGGACAACATCGTAGATACGCAGTATTTT

v_gene: TRBV19
len: 15
d_gene: TRBD2
j_gene: TRBJ2-4
abundance: .
CDR3aa: CASSTSGGRGNIQYF
CDR3nt: TGTGCCAGTTCGACTAGCGGGGGCCGCGGGAACATTCAGTACTTC

v_gene: TRBV11-2
len: 16
d_gene: TRBD2
j_gene: TRBJ2-2
abundance: few
CDR3aa: CASSWTSGPNTGELFF
CDR3nt: TGTGCCAGCAGCTGGACTAGCGGTCCGAACACCGGGGAGCTGTTTTTT

v_gene: TRBV29-1
len: 11
d_gene: .
j_gene: TRBJ1-1
abundance: few
CDR3aa: CSVGLGAKAFF
CDR3nt: TGCAGCGTTGGGTTGGGAGCTAAAGCTTTCTTT

v_gene: TRBV20-1
len: 13
d_gene: .
j_gene: TRBJ2-3
abundance: few
CDR3aa: CSARETGADTQYF
CDR3nt: TGCAGTGCTAGAGAAACGGGGGCAGATACGCAGTATTTT

v_gene: TRBV9
len: 15
d_gene: TRBD1
j_gene: TRBJ2-1
abundance: .
CDR3aa: CASSTQGAGLYEQFF
CDR3nt: TGTGCCAGCAGCACACAGGGGGCGGGTTTGTATGAGCAGTTCTTC

v_gene: TRBV5-1
len: 17
d_gene: .
j_gene: TRBJ2-7
abundance: few
CDR3aa: CASSPPGFWMPTREQYF
CDR3nt: TGCGCCAGCAGCCCCCCTGGGTTTTGGATGCCGACCAGAGAGCAGTACTTC

v_gene: TRBV24-1
len: 14
d_gene: .
j_gene: TRBJ2-1
abundance: .
CDR3aa: CATSDLFRTSEQFF
CDR3nt: TGTGCCACCAGTGATTTGTTCAGGACAAGTGAGCAGTTCTTC

v_gene: TRBV11-2
len: 16
d_gene: .
j_gene: TRBJ2-2
abundance: few
CDR3aa: CASRSLAGSNTGELFF
CDR3nt: TGTGCCAGCAGGTCACTCGCGGGCTCGAACACCGGGGAGCTGTTTTTT

v_gene: TRBV10-3
len: 17
d_gene: .
j_gene: TRBJ2-5
abundance: .
CDR3aa: CAISEPGGRENQETQYF
CDR3nt: TGTGCCATCAGTGAGCCTGGAGGGCGCGAGAATCAAGAGACCCAGTACTTC

v_gene: TRBV12-3/TRBV12-4
len: 14
d_gene: .
j_gene: TRBJ1-1
abundance: few
CDR3aa: CASKRMGTDTEAFF
CDR3nt: TGTGCCAGCAAAAGGATGGGGACGGACACTGAAGCTTTCTTT

v_gene: TRBV4-2
len: 16
d_gene: .
j_gene: TRBJ2-3
abundance: .
CDR3aa: CASSQELEGITDTQYF
CDR3nt: TGTGCCAGCAGCCAAGAACTGGAGGGGATCACAGATACGCAGTATTTT

v_gene: TRBV6-6
len: 13
d_gene: TRBD1
j_gene: TRBJ1-2
abundance: .
CDR3aa: CASSYGTGEGYTF
CDR3nt: TGTGCCAGCAGTTACGGGACAGGCGAGGGCTACACCTTC

v_gene: TRBV4-1
len: 13
d_gene: .
j_gene: TRBJ1-2
abundance: .
CDR3aa: CASSQELFLGYTF
CDR3nt: TGCGCCAGCAGCCAAGAGTTGTTCTTGGGCTACACCTTC

v_gene: TRBV27
len: 16
d_gene: .
j_gene: TRBJ2-3
abundance: many
CDR3aa: CASSLGVSSVRDTQYF
CDR3nt: TGTGCCAGCAGTTTAGGCGTGTCTAGCGTGAGAGATACGCAGTATTTT

v_gene: TRBV6-2/TRBV6-3
len: 13
d_gene: .
j_gene: TRBJ1-1
abundance: .
CDR3aa: CASSTAGSTEAFF
CDR3nt: TGTGCCAGCAGTACCGCAGGGAGCACTGAAGCTTTCTTT

v_gene: TRBV27
len: 13
d_gene: .
j_gene: TRBJ1-1
abundance: .
CDR3aa: CASSPPLTGEAFF
CDR3nt: TGTGCCAGCAGTCCACCCCTGACAGGTGAAGCTTTCTTT

v_gene: TRBV7-3
len: 19
d_gene: .
j_gene: TRBJ2-3
abundance: .
CDR3aa: CASSLTLMVDRASTDTQYF
CDR3nt: TGTGCCAGCAGCTTAACCTTGATGGTTGATAGAGCTAGCACAGATACGCAGTATTTT

v_gene: TRBV6-1
len: 15
d_gene: .
j_gene: TRBJ1-1
abundance: few
CDR3aa: CASSDPLTVNTEAFF
CDR3nt: TGTGCCAGCAGTGACCCCCTGACAGTGAACACTGAAGCTTTCTTT

v_gene: TRBV5-1
len: 17
d_gene: TRBD1
j_gene: TRBJ2-1
abundance: few
CDR3aa: CASSLPAGGGTPNVQFF
CDR3nt: TGCGCCAGCAGCTTGCCGGCAGGGGGTGGTACCCCCAATGTGCAGTTCTTC